The rows below give T cell receptor beta chains drawn from one sample of a study of blood T cells in healthy people across ages. In TCRdb, the 5' RACE reads were re-called with MiXCR into one record per CDR3 protein. The data show about 930,000 distinct CDR3 sequences, with roughly 29% seen just once and 10% held by the top ten. These data also featured in a second study, about T cells of mothers and their children.

Sequencing used blood. The origin of the receptors is a middle-aged woman in good health. Both conserved end residues are part of each CDR3. Each record gives: clone size, V gene, D gene, J gene, CDR3 DNA, CDR3 protein. D genes are given only for firm matches. Some rows mark clone size as missing; the rest say once, few, many or name a class of expanded clone.

>few|TRBV29-1|TRBD1|TRBJ1-2
TGCAGCGTTGAAGTAGGGGGCAGTACCGCTGGCTACACCTTC
CSVEVGGSTAGYTF
>-|TRBV7-3|TRBD2|TRBJ2-3
TGTGCCAACAGCTTAATGGCGGGGGGGACAGATACGCAGTATTTT
CANSLMAGGTDTQYF
>-|TRBV20-1|TRBD2|TRBJ2-3
TGCAGTGCTCGACGCCCGCTAGCGGGGGGGCACACAGATACGCAGTATTTT
CSARRPLAGGHTDTQYF
>few|TRBV9|-|TRBJ2-7
TGTGCCAGCAGCGTATATGGAAGCTCCTACGAGCAGTACTTC
CASSVYGSSYEQYF
>few|TRBV28|-|TRBJ2-7
TGTGCCAGCAGTTTGTGGAGGGGTGGGGGCTACGAGCAGTACTTC
CASSLWRGGGYEQYF
>-|TRBV29-1|-|TRBJ1-1
TGCAGCGTTAAAGGGGCCGGGAACACTGAAGCTTTCTTT
CSVKGAGNTEAFF
>few|TRBV25-1|TRBD1|TRBJ2-7
TGTGCCAGCAGTGAATCGACAGGGGCCCCTTCCTACGAGCAGTACTTC
CASSESTGAPSYEQYF
>-|TRBV5-1|-|TRBJ2-5
TGCGCCAGCAATCGCACCGGGGAGACCCAGTACTTC
CASNRTGETQYF
>few|TRBV9|-|TRBJ2-5
TGTGCCAGCAGCGTAGGACCCGGGACGGTACAAGAGACCCAGTACTTC
CASSVGPGTVQETQYF
>few|TRBV28|-|TRBJ1-1
TGTGCCAGCAGTTTCCCTTTTGGGGCAGGGACGAACACTGAAGCTTTCTTT
CASSFPFGAGTNTEAFF
>few|TRBV20-1|-|TRBJ1-1
TGCAGTGCTAGAGATGGCAGGGTGAACACTGAAGCTTTCTTT
CSARDGRVNTEAFF
>-|TRBV25-1|-|TRBJ1-2
TGTGCCAGCAGAGGAGGGCCCCTGACCTATGGCTACACCTTC
CASRGGPLTYGYTF
>few|TRBV5-6|TRBD1|TRBJ2-1
TGTGCCAGCAGAGGGGGACAGGGGCCGTACAATGAGCAGTTCTTC
CASRGGQGPYNEQFF
>many|TRBV7-9|-|TRBJ2-7
TGTGCCACTCGGACAGTCAACGAGCAGTACTTC
CATRTVNEQYF
>-|TRBV20-1|-|TRBJ2-7
TGCAGTGTAGGGTTTAGCAACTCCTACGAGCAGTACTTC
CSVGFSNSYEQYF
>-|TRBV2|-|TRBJ1-5
TGTGCCAGCAATTGGGACTCAAATCAGCCCCAGCATTTT
CASNWDSNQPQHF
>-|TRBV29-1|-|TRBJ1-1
TGCAGCGCTGAATGGTGGGGTCAGGGGCGAGAGCTAAACACTGAAGCTTTCTTT
CSAEWWGQGRELNTEAFF
>-|TRBV5-1|-|TRBJ2-7
TGCGCCAGCAGCTTGGCGCCCCGTGGAGGCTCCTACGAGCAGTACTTC
CASSLAPRGGSYEQYF
>few|TRBV12-3/TRBV12-4|TRBD1|TRBJ1-1
TGTGCCAGCTGCGTCAGGGGGATTGAAGCTTTCTTT
CASCVRGIEAFF
>-|TRBV19|TRBD2|TRBJ2-7
TGTGCCAGTAGTTGGGGACTAGCGGTTCACTACGAGCAGTACTTC
CASSWGLAVHYEQYF
>-|TRBV7-9|-|TRBJ1-2
TGTGCCAGCAGCTTATGGGATCCGAATGGCTACACCTTC
CASSLWDPNGYTF
>many|TRBV5-1|-|TRBJ2-7
TGCGCCAGCAGCCCTCGTGGGGATTCCGCCGCCGGCGAGCAGTACTTC
CASSPRGDSAAGEQYF
>few|TRBV7-2|-|TRBJ1-5
TGTGCCAGCAGCTTATTGGGTTTTGATCAGCCCCAGCATTTT
CASSLLGFDQPQHF
>few|TRBV7-9|-|TRBJ2-2
TGTGCCAGCAGCTTAGGGGTTCGTATCGGGGAGCTGTTTTTT
CASSLGVRIGELFF
>-|TRBV20-1|TRBD1|TRBJ2-3
TGCAGTGCTAGGGCAGGGGGCCTAACAGATACGCAGTATTTT
CSARAGGLTDTQYF
>few|TRBV5-8|-|TRBJ2-3
TGTGCCAGCAGCTTGGAGCCAGGTAGCACAGATACGCAGTATTTT
CASSLEPGSTDTQYF
>-|TRBV28|TRBD2|TRBJ2-7
TGTGCCAGCAGGTTAGCGGGAGTTACCTACGAGCAGTACTTC
CASRLAGVTYEQYF
>-|TRBV12-3/TRBV12-4|TRBD1|TRBJ2-3
TGTGCCTGCAGTACACAGGGGGCGCCCGGGTTTAGCACAGATACGCAGTATTTT
CACSTQGAPGFSTDTQYF
>-|TRBV20-1|-|TRBJ1-1
TGCAGTGCTAGGGCGTACACCCGGAACACTGAAGCTTTCTTT
CSARAYTRNTEAFF
>-|TRBV12-3/TRBV12-4|-|TRBJ2-1
TGTGCCAGCAGTTTTGCAGGGGCCCCGTCCAATGAGCAGTTCTTC
CASSFAGAPSNEQFF
>-|TRBV9|TRBD2|TRBJ2-1
TGTGCCAGCAGCGTAGCTAGCGGGGGGGCCAATGAGCAGTTCTTC
CASSVASGGANEQFF
>-|TRBV30|-|TRBJ2-2
TGTGCTCATAGGGTGGGGGCGAACACCGGGGAGCTGTTTTTT
CAHRVGANTGELFF
>-|TRBV7-9|TRBD1|TRBJ2-3
TGTGCCAGCAGCACTGGCCGGGACAGGGGATCAGTAAGGCTCGCAGATACGCAGTATTTT
CASSTGRDRGSVRLADTQYF
>few|TRBV5-1|-|TRBJ1-1
TGCGCCAGCAGCTTGGAGGGTCCATCTGAAGCTTTCTTT
CASSLEGPSEAFF
>few|TRBV18|-|TRBJ1-2
TGTGCCAGCTCAACTTCGTCGGCGTCAGGGGCATTCTATGGCTACACCTTC
CASSTSSASGAFYGYTF
>many|TRBV24-1|-|TRBJ2-3
TGTGCCACCAGTGAAAGAGCCTCTAGCACAGATACGCAGTATTTT
CATSERASSTDTQYF
>-|TRBV12-3/TRBV12-4|-|TRBJ2-5
TGTGCCAGCAGTCCTTTTGGAGGAAAGGAGGAGACCCAGTACTTC
CASSPFGGKEETQYF
>many|TRBV5-1|TRBD2|TRBJ2-3
TGCGCCAGCAGCCCCGGACTAGCGGATGGCACAGATACGCAGTATTTT
CASSPGLADGTDTQYF
>few|TRBV20-1|TRBD1|TRBJ1-1
TGCAGTACCCCGGAAGTGGTCGACAGGGTAGCTTTCTTT
CSTPEVVDRVAFF
>-|TRBV29-1|-|TRBJ2-1
TGCAGCGTTGAGTCTCAGGGTATTTACAATGAGCAGTTCTTC
CSVESQGIYNEQFF
>few|TRBV12-3/TRBV12-4|-|TRBJ1-2
TGTGCCAGCAGGGGTCTGGGTAACTATGGCTACACCTTC
CASRGLGNYGYTF
>many|TRBV7-8|TRBD2|TRBJ2-1
TGTGCCAGCAGCTTACGCTTCGACGGACTAGCCTACAATGAGCAGTTCTTC
CASSLRFDGLAYNEQFF
>many|TRBV12-3/TRBV12-4|-|TRBJ1-4
TGTGCCAGCAGCCCGTGGGGGGAAAAACTGTTTTTT
CASSPWGEKLFF
>-|TRBV7-9|-|TRBJ2-2
TGTGCCAGCAGTAATCCCCAAAAAGGGGAGCTGTTTTTT
CASSNPQKGELFF
>few|TRBV6-1|TRBD1|TRBJ1-1
TGTGCCAGCAGTGACTGGGGCAGGGGGAGGGCTGAAGCTTTCTTT
CASSDWGRGRAEAFF
>few|TRBV7-9|TRBD1|TRBJ2-2
TGTGCCAGCAGCTTCTGGACAGGGTACACCGGGGAGCTGTTTTTT
CASSFWTGYTGELFF
>-|TRBV27|-|TRBJ1-2
TGTGCCAGCAGTTCCCTCGACAGGTTGCGGGATGGCTACACCTTC
CASSSLDRLRDGYTF
>many|TRBV28|-|TRBJ1-5
TGTGCCAGCAGTTCCGGGGGTAGCAATCAGCCCCAGCATTTT
CASSSGGSNQPQHF
>many|TRBV20-1|-|TRBJ2-3
TGCAGTGCTAGAGATAAGGGGATGGATACGCAGTATTTT
CSARDKGMDTQYF
>-|TRBV11-2|-|TRBJ2-3
TGTGCCAGCAGCTTAGATTCGATGGGTACGCAGTATTTT
CASSLDSMGTQYF
>few|TRBV5-1|TRBD2|TRBJ2-7
TGCGCCAGCAGCTTGGAAGGGACTAGCATCTACGAGCAGTACTTC
CASSLEGTSIYEQYF
>-|TRBV12-3/TRBV12-4|-|TRBJ1-2
-
CASFAPPGQGVQSYYGCTF
>few|TRBV7-8|-|TRBJ2-1
TGTGCCAGCAGCTTTCGAGGGGCCCACTACAATGAGCAGTTCTTC
CASSFRGAHYNEQFF